The sequence of this TCR beta chain was determined in a study of neurological immune-mediated disorders. Study results and limitations: None of the CDR3 amino acid sequences of expanded clones were shared across subjects, and this suggested private repertoires in all groups. Levels of TCR clonal expansion peaked in HTLV-1-associated myelopathy and reached their lowest in multiple sclerosis, under those of healthy controls.

The sorted libraries were made from about a million CD4+ or CD8+ T cells. By sample fraction, this clonotype is medium-sized. Its antigen is unidentified. With 3 bases removed from V and 3 bases from J, the gap between germline ends came to 9 bases. CDR3 size: 12 residues. CDR1 DFQATT and CDR2 SNEGSKA come from the germline V gene (reference sequence). From the 5' RACE reads, TCRdb called clonotypes with MiXCR, one entry per CDR3 protein. This sample carries some 4,400 distinct CDR3 sequences, under 25% of them seen once, and the ten largest clones take 44%. The chain carries TRBV20-1 and TRBJ2-7, with D perhaps assigned TRBD1 or TRBD2 (5 bases each). The specimen sequenced was CD8+ T cells from blood. The sequence was collected from a woman aged 55-69 years with HTLV-1-associated myelopathy (HAM/TSP). CDR3: CSARGVGYEQYF. The DNA of the CDR3 is TGCAGTGCTAGGGGGGTCGGCTACGAGCAGTACTTC.